These 16 T cell receptor beta chains share one sample of origin, sequenced in a study of cytomegalovirus exposure and HLA in healthy donors. The PCR employed 60 Vbeta primers together with 13 Jbeta primers. Using immunoSEQ multiplex PCR, the repertoire was profiled, and TCRdb retains in-frame clones only, with some absent. Of 80,000 to 100,000 clones listed, 65% to 85% are singletons. The sample taken for sequencing was PBMCs. The receptors here all came from a man between 35 and 55 years old in good health and CMV-seropositive.

This clone has more than one count but fewer than ten. This rearrangement joins TRBV6-1 to TRBJ2-1, with a possible D match to TRBD1 (5 bases). The CDR3 covers 14 residues. CDR1 is MNHNS and CDR2 is SASEGT in the germline V gene. V lost 6 bases and J 12 bases, leaving 21 bases between the germline ends. The CDR3 coding sequence is TGTGCCAGCAGAGGGGAAAACAGGCCCTCGGGGCAGTTCTTC. It codes for CASRGENRPSGQFF.

The chain joins TRBV6-6 to TRBJ2-7, with 9 bases lining up with TRBD2. The CDR3 has 15 amino acids. CDR1 MNHNY and CDR2 SVGAGI come from the germline V gene (reference sequence). V lost 0 bases to trimming and J lost 3 bases; unmatched junction nucleotides: 3. The CDR3: CASSYSASGNYEQYF. CDR3 nucleotides: TGTGCCAGCAGTTACTCAGCTAGCGGGAACTACGAGCAGTACTTC.

Only one count was recorded for this clone. The chain has TRBV28 and TRBJ2-5; 9 nucleotides match TRBD1. This CDR3 spans 13 amino acids. Germline V gene data show CDR1 as MDHEN and CDR2 as SYDVKM. V shed 8 bases and J 5 bases; nucleotides not matched to a gene: 6. CDR3 DNA sequence: TGTGCCAGCCTGGGACAGGGACGGGAGACCCAGTACTTC. Protein product: CASLGQGRETQYF.

V gene TRBV27 combines with J gene TRBJ1-4; D not certain. CDR1 is MNHEY, CDR2 SMNVEV, per germline (reference sequence). The CDR3 covers 17 residues. With 11 bases removed from V and 0 bases from J, the gap between germline ends came to 22 bases. The CDR3 region is CADLVSHLGATNEKLFF. The CDR3 DNA sequence: TGTGCCGACCTAGTGTCGCATCTGGGTGCAACTAATGAAAAACTGTTTTTT. Full variable domain (outside the CDR3, taken from reference TRBV27 and TRBJ1-4): EAQVTQNPRYLITVTGKKLTVTCSQNMNHEYMSWYRQDPGLGLRQIYYSMNVEVTDKGDVPEGYKVSRKEKRNFPLILESPSPNQTSLYFCADLVSHLGATNEKLFFGSGTQLSVL.

The CDR3 is CASSLWARGTGELFF. Here the CDR3 DNA reads TGTGCCAGCAGCTTATGGGCGCGTGGCACCGGGGAGCTGTTTTTT. V gene TRBV7-8 combines with J gene TRBJ2-2; no reliable D call. V lost 2 bases and J lost 4, with 11 bases in between. The CDR3 length is 15 residues. CDR1 is SGHVS and CDR2 is FQNEAQ in the germline V gene.

The chain has TRBV10-2 and TRBJ2-7; TRBD1 matches at 9 bases. The germline gives CDR1 WSHSY, CDR2 SAAADI. CDR3 length: 16 residues. J was trimmed by 1 base and V by 6 bases; bases with no gene match: 10. CDR3 region: CASSPAPGQGSYEQYF. As DNA, the CDR3 is TGCGCCAGCAGCCCAGCCCCGGGACAGGGATCCTACGAGCAGTACTTC.

The J gene is TRBJ1-1, the V gene TRBV19, with 7 bases identical to TRBD1. This CDR3 has 15 residues. Losses at the gene ends were 7 bases for V and 0 bases for J; bases not matched to a gene: 8. CDR1 and CDR2 from the germline V gene are LNHDA and SQIVND (reference sequence). CDR3 region: CASNFRTGMNTEAFF. The CDR3 DNA reads as TGTGCCAGTAACTTCCGGACAGGTATGAACACTGAAGCTTTCTTT. Combining the CDR3 with reference TRBV19 and TRBJ1-1 gives the whole variable domain DGGITQSPKYLFRKEGQNVTLSCEQNLNHDAMYWYRQDPGQGLRLIYYSQIVNDFQKGDIAEGYSVSREKKESFPLTVTSAQKNPTAFYLCASNFRTGMNTEAFFGQGTRLTVV.

This chain uses TRBV7-6 with TRBJ1-1; D is possibly TRBD1 (6 bases). This CDR3 spans 17 amino acids. V shed 0 bases and J shed 0 bases, with 14 bases lying between them. Germline V gene data show CDR1 as SGHVS and CDR2 as FNYEAQ. CDR3 amino acids: CASSLATTGDMNTEAFF. As DNA, the CDR3 is TGTGCCAGCAGCTTAGCGACGACAGGCGATATGAACACTGAAGCTTTCTTT.

The rearrangement joins TRBV28 to TRBJ2-6; 9 bases align to TRBD1. CDR3 length: 17 residues. The junction had 8 bases not matched to a gene; V was cut back by 6 bases and J by 2 bases. CDR1 is MDHEN and CDR2 is SYDVKM in the germline V gene. The CDR3 spells CASSRGGTGTGANVLTF. Here the CDR3 DNA reads TGTGCCAGCAGCCGAGGAGGGACAGGGACTGGGGCCAACGTCCTGACTTTC.

This chain connects TRBV19 to TRBJ1-1, with 9 bases matching TRBD1. J was trimmed by 10 bases and V by 7 bases; bases with no gene match: 13. Germline V gene lookup returns CDR1 LNHDA and CDR2 SQIVND (reference sequence). The CDR3 runs 14 residues. The chain's CDR3 is CASTQRDRADGAFF. CDR3 sequence (DNA): TGTGCCAGTACCCAACGGGACAGGGCTGATGGAGCTTTCTTT. Full variable domain (rest looked up from reference TRBV19 and TRBJ1-1): DGGITQSPKYLFRKEGQNVTLSCEQNLNHDAMYWYRQDPGQGLRLIYYSQIVNDFQKGDIAEGYSVSREKKESFPLTVTSAQKNPTAFYLCASTQRDRADGAFFGQGTRLTVV.

This chain connects TRBV5-4 to TRBJ2-5, with 7 positions matching TRBD2. This CDR3 comprises 13 residues. CDR1 SGHNT and CDR2 YYREEE come from the germline V gene (reference sequence). V gave up 2 bases and J gave up 5 bases; unmatched junction bases: 3. The CDR3 sequence: CASSFLAAETQYF. CDR3 sequence (DNA): TGTGCCAGCAGCTTTCTAGCGGCGGAGACCCAGTACTTC. Full variable domain (missing parts from reference TRBV5-4 and TRBJ2-5): ETGVTQSPTHLIKTRGQQVTLRCSSQSGHNTVSWYQQALGQGPQFIFQYYREEENGRGNFPPRFSGLQFPNYSSELNVNALELDDSALYLCASSFLAAETQYFGPGTRLLVL.

The chain carries TRBV7-9 and TRBJ1-5; weak D call: TRBD1 (5 bases). Looked up from germline, CDR1 is SEHNR and CDR2 is FQNEAQ (reference sequence). The CDR3 extends over 15 amino acids. Trimming stripped 4 bases from V and 4 bases from J, with 14 bases between. Written as DNA, the CDR3 is TGTGCCAGCAGCTGGGGGGGACGGGGTAATCAGCCCCAGCATTTT. It yields the protein CASSWGGRGNQPQHF.

This clone was seen a handful of times. The chain joins TRBV7-9 to TRBJ2-7; D possibly corresponds to TRBD2 (5 bases). CDR1 is SEHNR, CDR2 FQNEAQ, per germline (reference sequence). Between the trimmed V and J ends, which lost 6 bases and 2 bases, there was a span of 11 bases. CDR3 size: 13 residues. CDR3 in DNA: TGTGCCAGCAGGGGAGAGGAGGCCTACGAGCAGTACTTC. As protein: CASRGEEAYEQYF.

The V gene is TRBV19, the J gene TRBJ1-3; maybe TRBD1 (6 bases). The CDR3 extends over 18 amino acids. V was shortened by 8 bases and J by 0 bases, with 23 bases between the two germline ends. Per the germline V gene, CDR1 is LNHDA and CDR2 is SQIVND (reference sequence). The CDR3 coding sequence is TGTGCCAGTTCCAGCGGCCCGGGACAAAGGATCTCTGGAAACACCATATATTTT. Protein sequence: CASSSGPGQRISGNTIYF.

This rearrangement joins TRBV12-1 to TRBJ1-3; TRBD1 is the table's D call and was not checked against the DNA. TRBV12-1 is designated a pseudogene. The CDR3 length is 15 residues. In DNA, the CDR3 is TGTGCCAGCAGCTTCCCAGGGGGCTCTGGAAACACCATATATTTT. Protein: CASSFPGGSGNTIYF.

The rearrangement joins TRBV7-6 to TRBJ2-5, with TRBD2 as a possible D gene (6 bases). CDR1 SGHVS and CDR2 FNYEAQ come from the germline V gene. V lost 3 bases to trimming and J lost 2 bases, with 13 bases between them. The CDR3 loop spans 15 amino acids. The CDR3 region has the DNA TGTGCCAGCAGCTTTAGTCGGGAGATACAAGAGACCCAGTACTTC. Its translation is CASSFSREIQETQYF.